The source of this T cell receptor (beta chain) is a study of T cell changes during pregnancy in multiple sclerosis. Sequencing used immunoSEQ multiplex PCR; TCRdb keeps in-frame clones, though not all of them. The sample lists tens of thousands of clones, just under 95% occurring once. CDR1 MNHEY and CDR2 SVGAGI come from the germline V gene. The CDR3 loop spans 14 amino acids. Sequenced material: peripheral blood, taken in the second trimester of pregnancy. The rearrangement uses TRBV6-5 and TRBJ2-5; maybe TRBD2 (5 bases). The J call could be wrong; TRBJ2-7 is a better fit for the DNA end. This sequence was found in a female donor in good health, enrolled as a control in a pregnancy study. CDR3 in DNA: TGTGCCAGCAGCCGCACTACCCTCGGGAACGAGCAGTACTTC. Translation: CASSRTTLGNEQYF.